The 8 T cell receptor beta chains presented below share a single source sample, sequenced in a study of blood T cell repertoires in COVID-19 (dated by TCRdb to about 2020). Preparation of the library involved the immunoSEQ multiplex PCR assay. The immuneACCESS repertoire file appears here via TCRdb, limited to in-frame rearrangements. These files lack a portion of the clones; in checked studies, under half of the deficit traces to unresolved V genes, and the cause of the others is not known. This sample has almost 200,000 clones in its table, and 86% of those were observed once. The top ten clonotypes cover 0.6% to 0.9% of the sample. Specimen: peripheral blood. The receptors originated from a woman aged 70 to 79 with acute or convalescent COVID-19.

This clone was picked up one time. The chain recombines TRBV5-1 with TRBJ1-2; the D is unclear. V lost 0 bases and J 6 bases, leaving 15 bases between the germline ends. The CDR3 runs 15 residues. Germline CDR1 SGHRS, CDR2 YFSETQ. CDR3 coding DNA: TGCGCCAGCAGCTTGGAAGGCCCGGGAGGACATGGCTACACCTTC. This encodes CASSLEGPGGHGYTF.

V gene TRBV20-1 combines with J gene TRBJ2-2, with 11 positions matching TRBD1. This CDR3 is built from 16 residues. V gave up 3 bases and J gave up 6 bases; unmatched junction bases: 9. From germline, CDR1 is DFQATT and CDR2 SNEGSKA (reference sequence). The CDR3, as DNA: TGCAGTGCTAGTGATCCGGGACAGGGGGATTCCGGGGAGCTGTTTTTT. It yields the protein CSASDPGQGDSGELFF.

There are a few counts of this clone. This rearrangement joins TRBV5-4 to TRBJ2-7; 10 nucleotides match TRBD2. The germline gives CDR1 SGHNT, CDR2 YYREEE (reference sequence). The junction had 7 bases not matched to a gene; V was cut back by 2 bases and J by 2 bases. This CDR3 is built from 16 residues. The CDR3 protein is CASSFGVLAGAYEQYF. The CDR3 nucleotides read TGTGCCAGCAGCTTTGGAGTCCTAGCGGGGGCCTACGAGCAGTACTTC.

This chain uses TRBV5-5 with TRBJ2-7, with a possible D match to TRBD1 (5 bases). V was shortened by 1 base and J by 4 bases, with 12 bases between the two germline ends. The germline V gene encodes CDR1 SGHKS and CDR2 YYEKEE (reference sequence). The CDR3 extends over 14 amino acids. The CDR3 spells CASSLPQGAYEQYF. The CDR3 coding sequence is TGTGCCAGCAGCTTGCCCCAAGGGGCTTACGAGCAGTACTTC.

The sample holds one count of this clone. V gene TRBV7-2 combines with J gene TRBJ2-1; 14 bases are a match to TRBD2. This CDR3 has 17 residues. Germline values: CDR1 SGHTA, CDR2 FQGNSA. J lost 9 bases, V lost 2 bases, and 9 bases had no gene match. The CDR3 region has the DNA TGTGCCAGCAGCTTACTCGGGACTAGCGGGAGCTTTGGTGAGCAGTTCTTC. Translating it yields CASSLLGTSGSFGEQFF.

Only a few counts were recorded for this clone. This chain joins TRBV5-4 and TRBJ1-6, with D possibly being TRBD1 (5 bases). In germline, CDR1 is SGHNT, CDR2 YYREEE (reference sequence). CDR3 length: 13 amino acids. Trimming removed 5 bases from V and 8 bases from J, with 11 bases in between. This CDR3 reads CASRVQGDSPLHF. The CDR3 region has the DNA TGTGCCAGCAGGGTCCAGGGTGATTCACCCCTCCACTTT.

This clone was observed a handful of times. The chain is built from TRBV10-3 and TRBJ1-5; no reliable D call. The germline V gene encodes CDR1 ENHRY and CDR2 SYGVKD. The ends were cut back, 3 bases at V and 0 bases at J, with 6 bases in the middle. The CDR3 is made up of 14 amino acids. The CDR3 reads CAISDRSSNQPQHF. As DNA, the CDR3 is TGTGCCATCAGTGATAGGAGTAGCAATCAGCCCCAGCATTTT.

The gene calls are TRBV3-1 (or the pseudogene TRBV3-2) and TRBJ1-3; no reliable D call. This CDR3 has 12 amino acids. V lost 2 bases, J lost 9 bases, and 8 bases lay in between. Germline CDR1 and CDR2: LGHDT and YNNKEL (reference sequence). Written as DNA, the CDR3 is TGTGCCAGCAGCCAACCAGGAGGCACCATATATTTT. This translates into CASSQPGGTIYF.